The sequence of this T cell receptor beta chain was determined in a study of cytomegalovirus exposure and HLA in healthy donors. This clone was counted many times. There are 16 residues in the CDR3. J was trimmed by 3 bases and V by 0 bases; bases with no gene match: 8. The V gene's germline CDR1 is SGHDT and CDR2 YYEEEE. Primers included in the PCR were 60 Vbeta and 13 Jbeta primers. Produced via immunoSEQ multiplex PCR; TCRdb's table is partial and in-frame only. The sample records 120,000 or so clones, about 10% being singletons. V gene TRBV5-6 combines with J gene TRBJ2-7, with TRBD2 identical over 8 bases. This clonotype originated in a young woman in good health and CMV-seropositive. The source material was PBMCs. The CDR3 loop reads CASSLEASGWDYEQYF. CDR3 sequence (DNA): TGTGCCAGCAGCTTGGAAGCTAGCGGGTGGGACTACGAGCAGTACTTC.